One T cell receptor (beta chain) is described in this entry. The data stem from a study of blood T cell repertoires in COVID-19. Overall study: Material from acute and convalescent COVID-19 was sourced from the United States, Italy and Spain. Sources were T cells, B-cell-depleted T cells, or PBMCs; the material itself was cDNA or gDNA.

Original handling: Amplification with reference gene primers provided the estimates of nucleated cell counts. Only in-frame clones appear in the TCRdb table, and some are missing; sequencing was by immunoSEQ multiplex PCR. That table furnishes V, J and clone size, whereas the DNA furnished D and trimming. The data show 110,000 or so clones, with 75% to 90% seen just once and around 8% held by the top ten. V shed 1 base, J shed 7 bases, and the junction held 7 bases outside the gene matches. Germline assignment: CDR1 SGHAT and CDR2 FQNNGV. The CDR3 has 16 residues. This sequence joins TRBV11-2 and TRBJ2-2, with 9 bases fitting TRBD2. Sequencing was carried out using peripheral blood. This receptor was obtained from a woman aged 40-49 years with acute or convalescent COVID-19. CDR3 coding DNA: TGTGCCAGCAGCTTAGCCGCGGGGGGGCGAGACGGGGAGCTGTTTTTT. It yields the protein CASSLAAGGRDGELFF.